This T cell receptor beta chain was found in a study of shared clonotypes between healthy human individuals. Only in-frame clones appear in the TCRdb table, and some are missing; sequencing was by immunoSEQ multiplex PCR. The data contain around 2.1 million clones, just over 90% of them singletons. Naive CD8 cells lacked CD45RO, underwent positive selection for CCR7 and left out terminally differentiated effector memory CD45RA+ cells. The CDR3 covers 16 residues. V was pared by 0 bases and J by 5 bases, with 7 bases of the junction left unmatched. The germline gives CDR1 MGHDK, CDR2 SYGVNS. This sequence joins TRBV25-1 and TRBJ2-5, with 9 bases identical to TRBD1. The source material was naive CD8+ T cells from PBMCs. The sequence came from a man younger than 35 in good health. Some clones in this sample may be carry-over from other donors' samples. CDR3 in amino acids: CASSEYWDRDGETQYF. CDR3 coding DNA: TGTGCCAGCAGTGAATATTGGGACAGGGACGGGGAGACCCAGTACTTC.